The 19 T cell receptor beta chains below all came from one sample that was sequenced in a study of CD8 T cells in ankylosing spondylitis (dated by TCRdb to about 2017). Here is what the overall study found, with its caveats: A TCR beta motif of several highly homologous amino acid variants appeared characteristic of blood from ankylosing spondylitis patients.

The receptor library was made with 5' RACE. Instrument used: Illumina HiSeq 2500. TCRdb took the public reads, trimmed them with fastp at Q25, ran MiXCR for clone calling and kept in-frame beta chains. For every CDR3 protein sequence, its rows merge into one entry that carries the most common genes and DNA. This sample is represented by around 770,000 distinct CDR3 sequences; approximately 10% of them were singletons. More than 0.5% of the sample belongs to the ten largest clones. No antigen is known for these receptors. Sequencing was performed on blood, either unsorted or a sorted T cell fraction (not recorded which). The receptor source for this set is a male donor with ankylosing spondylitis.

This clonotype was seen a handful of times. V usage is TRBV27 and J usage is TRBJ2-3; 7 nucleotides line up with TRBD1. Germline CDR1 is MNHEY and CDR2 is SMNVEV (reference sequence). J lost 0 bases, V lost 6 bases, and 12 bases had no gene match. This CDR3 is built from 17 residues. This chain's CDR3 is CASSGNRGKYSTDTQYF. Here the CDR3 DNA reads TGTGCCAGCAGCGGAAACAGGGGAAAGTATAGCACAGATACGCAGTATTTT.

There are a few counts of this clonotype. The CDR3 bases are TGCAGTGCCCACGGAAGGGAGTACCAAGAGACCCAGTACTTC. Translated: CSAHGREYQETQYF. The chain combines TRBV20-1 with TRBJ2-5, with D possibly being TRBD2 (5 bases). V was clipped by 6 bases and J by 0 bases, with 14 bases between them. The germline gives CDR1 DFQATT, CDR2 SNEGSKA (reference sequence). The CDR3 is 14 residues long.

At least ten counts were recorded for this clonotype. The chain couples TRBV20-1 to TRBJ1-5; tentative D call: TRBD1 (6 bases). The V and J ends lost 5 bases and 3 bases respectively, with 14 bases between them. Germline V gene data show CDR1 as DFQATT and CDR2 as SNEGSKA (reference sequence). This CDR3 spans 14 amino acids. CDR3 loop: CSAAADSHNQPQHF. Written as DNA, the CDR3 is TGCAGTGCTGCCGCGGACAGTCACAATCAGCCCCAGCATTTT.

The V gene is TRBV6-1, the J gene TRBJ2-2; D gene uncertain. Trimming took 7 bases from V and 0 from J, leaving 15 bases between them. The CDR3 length is 16 residues. Germline V gene lookup returns CDR1 MNHNS and CDR2 SASEGT. CDR3 DNA: TGTGCCAGCACCCCCGTACGGCTTTCGAACACCGGGGAGCTGTTTTTT. It is translated as CASTPVRLSNTGELFF.

The CDR3 bases are TGCAGTGCCAGGACTAGCGGGAGGGACACCGGGGAGCTGTTTTTT. Translating gives CSARTSGRDTGELFF. This sequence joins TRBV20-1 and TRBJ2-2, with TRBD2 identical over 15 bases. Germline V gene data show CDR1 as DFQATT and CDR2 as SNEGSKA (reference sequence). The CDR3 length is 15 residues. The V segment lost 6 bases and the J segment 3 bases; nucleotides outside the gene matches: 2.

This clonotype was recorded many times. This chain joins TRBV29-1 and TRBJ1-5; perhaps TRBD1 as D (5 bases). CDR1 is SQVTM and CDR2 is ANQGSEA in the germline V gene. The CDR3 covers 14 residues. The V and J ends lost 3 bases and 2 bases respectively, with 11 bases between them. Here the CDR3 reads CSVDSGSGNQPQHF. CDR3 nucleotides: TGCAGCGTTGATTCAGGGTCAGGCAATCAGCCCCAGCATTTT.

The CDR3 sequence is CSARVYSSTDTQYF. The CDR3, as DNA: TGCAGTGCTAGAGTGTACAGTAGCACAGATACGCAGTATTTT. The V call is TRBV20-1, the J call TRBJ2-3; D is undetermined. Trimming left V 1 base short and J 0 bases short, with 8 bases between. This CDR3 has 14 amino acids. The V gene's germline CDR1 is DFQATT and CDR2 SNEGSKA (reference sequence).

The chain joins TRBV6-1 to TRBJ1-2, with D possibly matching TRBD1 (5 bases). Looked up from germline, CDR1 is MNHNS and CDR2 is SASEGT. The CDR3 length is 16 residues. V gave up 4 bases and J gave up 7 bases, with 22 bases separating them. The CDR3 is CASSVTGWGEQGGYTF. The CDR3 DNA is TGTGCCAGCAGTGTCACGGGTTGGGGGGAGCAGGGTGGCTACACCTTC.

This clonotype has ten or more counts. This chain connects TRBV20-1 to TRBJ1-1; D gene unclear. Germline CDR1 and CDR2: DFQATT and SNEGSKA (reference sequence). This CDR3 has 13 residues. The germline V and J ends were trimmed by 2 bases and 1 base, with 8 bases remaining between them. The CDR3 is CSARSDGNTEAFF. The DNA for the CDR3 is TGCAGTGCTAGATCCGACGGGAACACTGAAGCTTTCTTT.

In its sample, this clonotype was seen many times. The chain couples TRBV6-5 to TRBJ2-1; 7 nucleotides agree with TRBD2. The germline V gene encodes CDR1 MNHEY and CDR2 SVGAGI. V dropped 0 bases and J dropped 5; count of bases not matched to a gene: 1. The CDR3 is made up of 14 amino acids. As DNA, the CDR3 is TGTGCCAGCAGTTACTCCCGGGGGGACAATGAGCAGTTCTTC. It is translated as CASSYSRGDNEQFF.

The chain joins TRBV19 to TRBJ1-2; TRBD1 is a possible D gene (5 bases). The CDR3 sequence is 16 residues long. The V gene lost 1 base and the J gene lost 6 bases, with 18 bases spanning the gap. Germline CDR1 and CDR2: LNHDA and SQIVND (reference sequence). The CDR3 sequence: CASSIGGRPLVNGYTF. The DNA of the CDR3 is TGTGCCAGTAGTATAGGGGGCAGGCCCCTTGTGAATGGCTACACCTTC.

This clonotype was seen more than once but under ten times. This chain's CDR3 is CASSHPEGAQYF. DNA for the CDR3: TGCGCCAGCAGCCACCCGGAGGGGGCCCAGTACTTC. The rearrangement joins TRBV4-3 to TRBJ2-5; D may be TRBD1 or TRBD2 (6 bases each). This CDR3 spans 12 amino acids. Trimming removed 3 bases at V and 9 bases at J, with 11 bases between. Germline CDR1 and CDR2: LGHNA and YSLEER.

The chain carries TRBV18 and TRBJ1-6, with D possibly TRBD1 on 6 matching bases. The CDR3 totals 15 residues. V was trimmed by 4 bases and J by 8 bases, leaving 15 bases between them. The germline V gene encodes CDR1 KGHSH and CDR2 LQKENI. CDR3 protein: CASSLHTGTDSPLHF. The CDR3 coding sequence is TGTGCCAGCTCACTTCATACAGGGACGGATTCACCCCTCCACTTT.

The V call is TRBV24-1, the J call TRBJ2-3; TRBD2 might be the D (6 bases). Trimming took 9 bases from V and 0 from J, leaving 15 bases between them. Looked up from germline, CDR1 is KGHDR and CDR2 is SFDVKD. This CDR3 comprises 15 residues. The CDR3 DNA sequence: TGTGCCACCGAAGAAGGGGACTTCAGCACAGATACGCAGTATTTT. Translated, it gives CATEEGDFSTDTQYF.

This clonotype was recorded a few times. The J gene is TRBJ2-2, the V gene TRBV7-9; weak D call: TRBD1 (5 bases). The CDR3 extends over 16 amino acids. Per germline, CDR1 SEHNR and CDR2 FQNEAQ (reference sequence). Trimming took 5 bases from V and 2 from J, leaving 15 bases between them. The CDR3 reads CASSLGQGLNTGELFF. Here the CDR3 DNA reads TGTGCCAGCAGCCTGGGGCAGGGCCTTAACACCGGGGAGCTGTTTTTT. The whole variable domain, remainder taken from reference TRBV7-9 and TRBJ2-2, is DTGVSQNPRHKITKRGQNVTFRCDPISEHNRLYWYRQTLGQGPEFLTYFQNEAQLEKSRLLSDRFSAERPKGSFSTLEIQRTEQGDSAMYLCASSLGQGLNTGELFFGEGSRLTVL.

In DNA form, the CDR3 reads TGCAGTGCCAAACCTTGGGGGCTTTTTAGCAATCAGCCCCAGCATTTT. Residues: CSAKPWGLFSNQPQHF. The gene calls are TRBV20-1 and TRBJ1-5; weak D call: TRBD1 (6 bases). CDR3 length: 16 residues. Germline CDR1 is DFQATT and CDR2 is SNEGSKA (reference sequence). Trimming pared 6 bases from V and 0 bases from J, leaving 18 bases between.

This clonotype was counted at least ten times. This chain links TRBV20-1 with TRBJ2-3; 9 positions match TRBD2. CDR1 is DFQATT and CDR2 is SNEGSKA in the germline V gene (reference sequence). V was clipped by 5 bases and J by 2 bases; unmatched bases: 8. CDR3 size: 15 residues. CDR3 loop: CSALLGGGDTDTQYF. CDR3 DNA sequence: TGCAGTGCTCTGCTGGGCGGGGGGGACACAGATACGCAGTATTTT.

The chain couples TRBV27 to TRBJ1-1; D uncertain. Germline loops: CDR1 MNHEY, CDR2 SMNVEV (reference sequence). The V end lost 4 bases, the J end lost 5 bases, and 11 bases lay between the germline ends. The CDR3 contains 13 residues. CDR3 coding DNA: TGTGCCAGCAGTTCCGATTACATAACTGAAGCTTTCTTT. Amino acids: CASSSDYITEAFF.

A few counts support this clonotype. V is TRBV20-1 and J is TRBJ1-1; D remains unclear. Germline V lookup: CDR1 DFQATT, CDR2 SNEGSKA (reference sequence). Trimming removed 5 bases from V and 1 base from J, with 8 bases in between. CDR3 length: 12 residues. CDR3 in DNA: TGCAGTGCTCCCGACGGGAACACTGAAGCTTTCTTT. Protein: CSAPDGNTEAFF.